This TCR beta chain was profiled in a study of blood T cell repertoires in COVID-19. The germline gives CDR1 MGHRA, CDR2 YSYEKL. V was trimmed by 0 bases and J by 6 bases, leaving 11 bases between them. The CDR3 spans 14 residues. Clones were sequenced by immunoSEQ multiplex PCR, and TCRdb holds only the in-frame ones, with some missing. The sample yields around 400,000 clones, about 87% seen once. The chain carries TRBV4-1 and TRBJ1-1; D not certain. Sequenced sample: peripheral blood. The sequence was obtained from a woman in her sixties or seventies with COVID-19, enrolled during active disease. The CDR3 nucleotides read TGCGCCAGCAGCCAAGAACTGATCGGGTCTGAAGCTTTCTTT. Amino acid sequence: CASSQELIGSEAFF.